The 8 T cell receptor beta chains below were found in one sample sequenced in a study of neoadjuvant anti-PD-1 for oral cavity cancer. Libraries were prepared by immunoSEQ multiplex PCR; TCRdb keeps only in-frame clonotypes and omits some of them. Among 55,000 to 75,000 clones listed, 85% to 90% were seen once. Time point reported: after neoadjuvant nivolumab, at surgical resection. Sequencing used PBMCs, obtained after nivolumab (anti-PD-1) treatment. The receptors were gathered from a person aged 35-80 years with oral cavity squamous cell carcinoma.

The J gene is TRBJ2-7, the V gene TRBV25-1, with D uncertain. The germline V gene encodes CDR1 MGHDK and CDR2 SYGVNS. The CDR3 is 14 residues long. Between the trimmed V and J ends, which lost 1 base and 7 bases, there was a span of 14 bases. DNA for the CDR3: TGTGCCAGCAGTGAATTTGGGTTTGTGGATGAGCAGTACTTC. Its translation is CASSEFGFVDEQYF.

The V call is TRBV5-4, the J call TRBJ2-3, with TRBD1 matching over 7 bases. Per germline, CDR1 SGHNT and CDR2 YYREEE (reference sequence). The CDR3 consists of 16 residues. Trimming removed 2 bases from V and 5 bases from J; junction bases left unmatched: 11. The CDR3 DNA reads TGTGCCAGCAGCTTTACCTTACAGGGGAGTTTAGATACGCAGTATTTT. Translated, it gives CASSFTLQGSLDTQYF.

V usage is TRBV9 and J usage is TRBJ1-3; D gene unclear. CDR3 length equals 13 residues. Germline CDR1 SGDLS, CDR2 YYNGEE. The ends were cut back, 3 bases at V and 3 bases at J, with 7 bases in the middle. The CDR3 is CASSDSGGNTIYF. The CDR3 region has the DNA TGTGCCAGCAGCGACTCGGGTGGAAACACCATATATTTT.

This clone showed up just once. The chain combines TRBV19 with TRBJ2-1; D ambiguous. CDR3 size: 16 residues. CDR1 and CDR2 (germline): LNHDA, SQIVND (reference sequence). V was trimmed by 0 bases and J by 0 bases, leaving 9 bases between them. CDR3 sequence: CASSIDLGFSYNEQFF. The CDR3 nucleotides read TGTGCCAGTAGTATAGATCTGGGTTTCTCCTACAATGAGCAGTTCTTC.

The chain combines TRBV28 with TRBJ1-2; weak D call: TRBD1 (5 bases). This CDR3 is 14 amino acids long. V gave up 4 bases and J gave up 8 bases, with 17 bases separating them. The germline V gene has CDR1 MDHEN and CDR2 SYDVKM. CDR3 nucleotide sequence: TGTGCCAGCAGTTACAGGTTCCCCCCCGCCGGCTACACCTTC. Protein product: CASSYRFPPAGYTF.

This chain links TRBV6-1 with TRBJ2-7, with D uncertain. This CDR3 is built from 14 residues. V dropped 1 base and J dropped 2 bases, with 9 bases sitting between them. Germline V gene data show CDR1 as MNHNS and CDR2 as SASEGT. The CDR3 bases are TGTGCCAGCAGTGAAGTCGGGCAGGCCTACGAGCAGTACTTC. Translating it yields CASSEVGQAYEQYF.

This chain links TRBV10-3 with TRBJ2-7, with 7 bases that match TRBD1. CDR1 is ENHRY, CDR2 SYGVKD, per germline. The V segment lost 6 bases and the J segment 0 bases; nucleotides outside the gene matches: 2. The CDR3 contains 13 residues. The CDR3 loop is CAIRGQSSYEQYF. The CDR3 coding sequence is TGTGCCATCAGGGGACAGTCCTCCTACGAGCAGTACTTC.

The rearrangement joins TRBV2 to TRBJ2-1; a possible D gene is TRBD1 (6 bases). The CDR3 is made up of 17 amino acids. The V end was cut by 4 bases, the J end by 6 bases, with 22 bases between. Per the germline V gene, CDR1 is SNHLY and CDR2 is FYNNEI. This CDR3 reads CASSATSGTLIFNEQFF. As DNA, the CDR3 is TGTGCCAGCAGTGCGACCTCCGGGACATTAATCTTCAATGAGCAGTTCTTC.